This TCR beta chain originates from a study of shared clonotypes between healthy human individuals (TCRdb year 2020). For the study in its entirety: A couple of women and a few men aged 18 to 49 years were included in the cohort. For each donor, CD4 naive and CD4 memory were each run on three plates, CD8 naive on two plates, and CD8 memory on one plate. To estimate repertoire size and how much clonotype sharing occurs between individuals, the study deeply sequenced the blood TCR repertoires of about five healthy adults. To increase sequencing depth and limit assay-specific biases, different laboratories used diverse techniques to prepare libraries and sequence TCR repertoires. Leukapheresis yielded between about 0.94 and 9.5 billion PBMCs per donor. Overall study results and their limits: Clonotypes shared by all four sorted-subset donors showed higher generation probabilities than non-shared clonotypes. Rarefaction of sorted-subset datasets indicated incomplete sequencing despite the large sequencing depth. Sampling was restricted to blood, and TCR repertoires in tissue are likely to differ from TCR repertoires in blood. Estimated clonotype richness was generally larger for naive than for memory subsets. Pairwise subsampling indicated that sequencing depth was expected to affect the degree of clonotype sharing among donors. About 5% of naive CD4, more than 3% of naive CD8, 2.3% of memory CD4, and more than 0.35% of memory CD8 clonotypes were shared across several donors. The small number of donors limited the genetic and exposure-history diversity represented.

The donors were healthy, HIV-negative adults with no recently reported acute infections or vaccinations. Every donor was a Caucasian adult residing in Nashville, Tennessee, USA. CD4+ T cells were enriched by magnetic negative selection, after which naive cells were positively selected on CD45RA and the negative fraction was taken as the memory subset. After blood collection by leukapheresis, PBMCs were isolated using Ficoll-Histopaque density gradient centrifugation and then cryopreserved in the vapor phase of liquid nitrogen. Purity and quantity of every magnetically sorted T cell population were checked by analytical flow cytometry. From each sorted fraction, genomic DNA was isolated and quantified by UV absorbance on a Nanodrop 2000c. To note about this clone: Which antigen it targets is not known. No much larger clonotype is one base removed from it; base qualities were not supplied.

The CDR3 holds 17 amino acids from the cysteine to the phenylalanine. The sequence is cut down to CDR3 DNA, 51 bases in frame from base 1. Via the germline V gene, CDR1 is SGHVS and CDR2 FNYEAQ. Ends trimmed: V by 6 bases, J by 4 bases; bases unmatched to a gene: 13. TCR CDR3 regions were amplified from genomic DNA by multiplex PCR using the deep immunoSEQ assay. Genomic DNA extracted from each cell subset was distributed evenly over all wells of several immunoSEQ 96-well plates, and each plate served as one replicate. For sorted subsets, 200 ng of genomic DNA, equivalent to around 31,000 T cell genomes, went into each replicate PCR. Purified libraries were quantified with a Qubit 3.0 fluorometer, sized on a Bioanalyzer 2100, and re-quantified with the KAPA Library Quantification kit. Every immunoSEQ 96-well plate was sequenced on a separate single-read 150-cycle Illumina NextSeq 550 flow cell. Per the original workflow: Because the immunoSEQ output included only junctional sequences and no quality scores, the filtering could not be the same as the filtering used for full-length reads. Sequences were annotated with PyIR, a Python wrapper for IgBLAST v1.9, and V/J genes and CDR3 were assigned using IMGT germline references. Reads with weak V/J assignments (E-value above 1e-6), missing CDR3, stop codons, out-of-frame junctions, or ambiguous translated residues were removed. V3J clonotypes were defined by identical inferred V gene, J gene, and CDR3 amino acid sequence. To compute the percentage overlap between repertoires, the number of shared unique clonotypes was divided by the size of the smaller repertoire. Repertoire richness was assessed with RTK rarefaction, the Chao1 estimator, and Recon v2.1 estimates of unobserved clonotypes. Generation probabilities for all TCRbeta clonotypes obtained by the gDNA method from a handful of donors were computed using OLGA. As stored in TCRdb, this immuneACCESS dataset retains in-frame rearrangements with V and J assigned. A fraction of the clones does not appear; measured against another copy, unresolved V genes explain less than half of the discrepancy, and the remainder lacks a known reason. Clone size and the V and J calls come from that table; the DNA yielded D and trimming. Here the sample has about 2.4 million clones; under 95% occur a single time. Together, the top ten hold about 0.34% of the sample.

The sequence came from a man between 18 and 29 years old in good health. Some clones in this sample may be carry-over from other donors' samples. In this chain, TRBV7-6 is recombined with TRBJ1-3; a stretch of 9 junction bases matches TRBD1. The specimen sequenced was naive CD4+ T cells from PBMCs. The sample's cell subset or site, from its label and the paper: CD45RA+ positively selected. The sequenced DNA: TGTGCCAGCAGACTAAATCCCTACAGGGGGCAAGGAAACACCATATATTTT. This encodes CASRLNPYRGQGNTIYF.